This T cell receptor (beta chain) was profiled in a study of blood T cell repertoires in COVID-19. Only in-frame clones appear in the TCRdb table, and some are missing; sequencing was by immunoSEQ multiplex PCR. The sample contains a few hundred thousand clones, around 93% of which appear only once. The V gene's germline CDR1 is SQVTM and CDR2 ANQGSEA. Trimming at V came to 6 bases and at J to 2 bases, leaving 6 bases not matched to a gene. There are 14 residues in the CDR3. Sequences were obtained from PBMCs or T cells enriched from blood (not recorded which). J is TRBJ1-3 and V is TRBV29-1; TRBD1 agrees at 8 bases. The receptor was isolated from a human donor in a cohort exposed to, infected with or recovered from COVID-19 (not recorded which). The donor label of this sample is uncertain. This chain's CDR3 is CSVRTGTTGNTIYF. The CDR3 DNA is TGCAGCGTCCGGACAGGGACAACTGGAAACACCATATATTTT.